A single sample gave rise to the 27 T cell receptor beta chains below, sequenced in a study of TIL therapy for anti-PD-1-resistant metastatic lung cancer. The immunoSEQ assay was v3. TCRdb keeps only in-frame clones here, not all; method: immunoSEQ multiplex PCR. Counted here are roughly 60,000 clones, roughly 84% occurring once; the ten biggest clones make up around 2.6%. The sample's time point: pre-treatment sample, taken before nivolumab and TIL therapy. The source was blood, collected at baseline. These receptors were collected from a person aged 25-85 years with non-small cell lung cancer.

This clone was seen a single time. V gene TRBV2 combines with J gene TRBJ1-2; no clear D gene. Germline V gene data show CDR1 as SNHLY and CDR2 as FYNNEI. The CDR3 runs to 18 residues. V lost 4 bases and J 5 bases, leaving 26 bases between the germline ends. CDR3 in amino acids: CASSGEPAFSVSWYGYTF. As DNA, the CDR3 is TGTGCCAGCAGTGGCGAGCCCGCTTTTTCGGTATCTTGGTATGGCTACACCTTC.

The rearrangement links TRBV28 to TRBJ1-6; D remains unclear. The V gene lost 6 bases and the J gene lost 0 bases, with 15 bases spanning the gap. The CDR3 totals 17 residues. Germline V lookup: CDR1 MDHEN, CDR2 SYDVKM. DNA of the CDR3: TGTGCCAGCAGCCTATTGGATCCCAGCTCCTATAATTCACCCCTCCACTTT. Translated, it gives CASSLLDPSSYNSPLHF.

The J gene is TRBJ2-7, the V gene TRBV28; 7 bases agree with TRBD2. This CDR3 comprises 15 residues. The germline gives CDR1 MDHEN, CDR2 SYDVKM. J was trimmed by 2 bases and V by 3 bases; bases with no gene match: 7. DNA for the CDR3: TGTGCCAGCAGTTTGGCGGGAGAGCCTCCCTACGAGCAGTACTTC. Encoded protein: CASSLAGEPPYEQYF.

J is TRBJ2-1 and V is TRBV9; 13 positions match TRBD2. Germline V gene lookup returns CDR1 SGDLS and CDR2 YYNGEE. This CDR3 contains 16 residues. The V segment lost 0 bases and the J segment 8 bases; nucleotides outside the gene matches: 5. The CDR3 loop is CASSVARTSGSYEQFF. CDR3 nucleotide sequence: TGTGCCAGCAGCGTAGCTAGGACTAGCGGGAGCTATGAGCAGTTCTTC.

V usage is TRBV3-1 (or the pseudogene TRBV3-2) and J usage is TRBJ1-2, with a possible D match to TRBD1 (5 bases). CDR3 length: 12 residues. The germline CDR1 and CDR2 sequences are LGHDT and YNNKEL (reference sequence). Trimming pared 4 bases from V and 8 bases from J, leaving 11 bases between. CDR3 sequence: CASSPLGRGYTF. The DNA of the CDR3 is TGTGCCAGCAGCCCCCTGGGGCGGGGCTACACCTTC.

The chain has TRBV28 and TRBJ2-5; TRBD2 aligns across 11 bases. V was clipped by 9 bases and J by 4 bases; unmatched bases: 10. The germline V gene has CDR1 MDHEN and CDR2 SYDVKM. CDR3 size: 15 residues. This chain's CDR3 is CASSPSGRNSETQYF. CDR3 DNA sequence: TGTGCCAGTTCCCCTAGCGGGAGGAATTCAGAGACCCAGTACTTC.

J is TRBJ2-7 and V is TRBV5-1, with 7 bases identical to TRBD1. Unmatched junction bases numbered 7, after V lost 0 bases and J lost 1 base. Germline loops: CDR1 SGHRS, CDR2 YFSETQ. The CDR3 has 16 amino acids. This CDR3 is CASSLGTGAMSYEQYF. The CDR3 DNA reads TGCGCCAGCAGCTTGGGAACAGGGGCCATGTCCTACGAGCAGTACTTC.

V gene TRBV11-2 combines with J gene TRBJ2-2, with TRBD2 matching over 10 bases. This CDR3 spans 16 amino acids. V trimming: 4 bases; J trimming: 6 bases; junction bases outside the gene matches: 8. The germline CDR1 and CDR2 sequences are SGHAT and FQNNGV. The DNA for the CDR3 is TGTGCCAGCAGCTCCCAAGCGGGAGGGGCTGCCGGGGAGCTGTTTTTT. Its translation is CASSSQAGGAAGELFF.

To note about this clone: The conserved closing phenylalanine or tryptophan is absent in this CDR3, likely reflecting a read error. The DNA is omitted, as the CDR3 cannot be located on it reliably, and the CDR3 follows TCRdb's listing. The rearrangement links TRBV20-1 to TRBJ2-3. Germline CDR1 DFQATT, CDR2 SNEGSKA (reference sequence). Counting both end residues, the CDR3 totals 8 amino acids. CDR3 amino acids: CSPSSGTY.

With respect to this clone: At one boundary the junction diverges from the germline segment, which might be a read error. The rearrangement links TRBV2 to TRBJ2-4; 7 nucleotides agree with TRBD1. CDR1 and CDR2 (germline): SNHLY, FYNNEI. The CDR3 loop spans 14 amino acids. The CDR3 spells CASSEGTVKDIQYF. The CDR3 coding sequence is TGTGCCAGCAGCGAAGGGACAGTCAAAGACATTCAGTACTTC.

A single count supports this clone. The rearrangement joins TRBV21-1 to TRBJ1-2; the table's D call, TRBD1, was not checked against the DNA. TRBV21-1 is labeled a pseudogene. The CDR3 has 15 residues. In nucleotides, the CDR3 is TGTGCCAGCAGCAAAGGGACCACAGGGGACTATGGCTACACCTTC. It is translated as CASSKGTTGDYGYTF.

The V and J genes are TRBV14 and TRBJ2-3; no clear D gene. The germline V gene has CDR1 SGHDN and CDR2 FVKESK. The CDR3 is 15 residues long. The V gene lost 2 bases and the J gene lost 2 bases, with 11 bases spanning the gap. This CDR3 reads CASSQQESFTDTQYF. The CDR3 DNA reads TGTGCCAGCAGCCAACAGGAGAGCTTCACAGATACGCAGTATTTT.

This clone was seen once. V is TRBV20-1 and J is TRBJ1-1; TRBD1 might be the D (5 bases). Germline V CDR1 and CDR2: DFQATT, SNEGSKA (reference sequence). The CDR3 runs to 11 residues. Trimming cost V 6 bases and J 8 bases, with 13 bases left between them. In DNA, the CDR3 is TGCAGTGCCCTTATTGGGGCGGAAGCTTTCTTT. This codes for CSALIGAEAFF.

CDR3 in amino acids: CASSLLLLGYNEQFF. In nucleotides, the CDR3 is TGTGCCAGCAGCTTACTTTTGTTAGGTTACAATGAGCAGTTCTTC. The genes are TRBV7-9 and TRBJ2-1; D remains ambiguous. This CDR3 contains 15 residues. Germline lookup yields CDR1 SEHNR and CDR2 FQNEAQ (reference sequence). The germline V and J ends were trimmed by 2 bases and 4 bases, with 12 bases remaining between them.

A single count supports this clone. The chain couples TRBV28 to TRBJ2-1; D gene ambiguous. Germline V gene lookup returns CDR1 MDHEN and CDR2 SYDVKM. V shed 2 bases and J shed 2 bases, with 10 bases lying between them. The CDR3 loop spans 15 amino acids. DNA of the CDR3: TGTGCCAGCAGTTTAGCGGTAACCGCCTACAATGAGCAGTTCTTC. This translates into CASSLAVTAYNEQFF.

V usage is TRBV5-1 and J usage is TRBJ2-3, with 9 bases matching TRBD1. Germline V CDR1 and CDR2: SGHRS, YFSETQ. CDR3 size: 14 residues. Unmatched junction bases numbered 5, after V lost 4 bases and J lost 5 bases. DNA for the CDR3: TGCGCCAGCAGCGGGACAGGGCTCAGAGATACGCAGTATTTT. Translating gives CASSGTGLRDTQYF. The full variable domain, completed using reference TRBV5-1 and TRBJ2-3, is KAGVTQTPRYLIKTRGQQVTLSCSPISGHRSVSWYQQTPGQGLQFLFEYFSETQRNKGNFPGRFSGRQFSNSRSEMNVSTLELGDSALYLCASSGTGLRDTQYFGPGTRLTVL.

The genes are TRBV3-1 (or the pseudogene TRBV3-2) and TRBJ1-2; D remains unclear. Germline CDR1 is LGHDT and CDR2 is YNNKEL (reference sequence). V lost 1 base, J lost 4 bases, and 10 bases lay in between. This CDR3 is 14 amino acids long. The CDR3 spells CASSQGAGVYGYTF. DNA for the CDR3: TGTGCCAGCAGCCAAGGGGCCGGGGTCTATGGCTACACCTTC.

The chain is built from TRBV6-5 and TRBJ1-1; the match to TRBD1 covers 8 bases. The CDR3 is made up of 13 amino acids. V lost 6 bases to trimming and J lost 6 bases; unmatched junction nucleotides: 6. Germline CDR1 MNHEY, CDR2 SVGAGI. CDR3 DNA: TGTGCCAGCAGCACAGGGGGAGTCGCTGAAGCTTTCTTT. Amino acids: CASSTGGVAEAFF.

This clone is a singleton in its sample. This sequence joins TRBV28 and TRBJ1-2; no firm D call. Trimming shortened V by 6 bases and J by 1 base, and 15 bases separated the two germline ends. The CDR3 runs 15 residues. Germline assignment: CDR1 MDHEN and CDR2 SYDVKM. The CDR3 protein is CASRERTDLNYGYTF. CDR3 DNA: TGTGCCAGCAGGGAACGGACGGACCTTAACTATGGCTACACCTTC.

In nucleotides, the CDR3 is TGCGCCAGCAGCTTGGAGTATGACAATGAGCAGTTCTTC. This sequence encodes CASSLEYDNEQFF. This sequence joins TRBV5-1 and TRBJ2-1; D remains ambiguous. Germline V lookup: CDR1 SGHRS, CDR2 YFSETQ. Trimming left V 0 bases short and J 5 bases short, with 6 bases between. The CDR3 spans 13 residues.

The chain has TRBV24-1 and TRBJ2-1; 9 nucleotides match TRBD2. After removal of 3 bases from V and 2 bases from J, the junction contained 4 bases not matched to a gene. The germline V gene encodes CDR1 KGHDR and CDR2 SFDVKD. CDR3 length equals 16 residues. This CDR3 is CATSDKTSGTYNEQFF. The CDR3 DNA is TGTGCCACCAGTGATAAGACTAGCGGAACCTACAATGAGCAGTTCTTC.

V gene TRBV7-7 combines with J gene TRBJ2-3, with 7 nucleotides matching TRBD1. This CDR3 region has 15 residues. Germline CDR1 is SSHAT and CDR2 is FNYEAQ (reference sequence). The J segment lost 0 bases and the V segment lost 4 bases, leaving 4 bases of the junction unmatched. CDR3 loop: CASSYGTVSTDTQYF. In DNA, the CDR3 is TGTGCCAGCAGCTACGGGACAGTTAGCACAGATACGCAGTATTTT.

The chain employs TRBV19 and TRBJ2-7; D may be TRBD2 (6 bases). The CDR3 runs 14 residues. In germline, CDR1 is LNHDA, CDR2 SQIVND (reference sequence). The V end lost 9 bases, the J end lost 2 bases, and 17 bases lay between the germline ends. The CDR3 spells CASPGDPFAYEQYF. The CDR3 DNA is TGTGCCAGCCCGGGGGACCCTTTCGCCTACGAGCAGTACTTC.

The chain is built from TRBV7-2 and TRBJ1-3; tentative D call: TRBD1 (6 bases). This CDR3 has 19 residues. Germline assignment: CDR1 SGHTA and CDR2 FQGNSA. V lost 5 bases to trimming and J lost 0 bases, with 23 bases between them. The CDR3 spells CASSHDGTSFSSSGNTIYF. The CDR3 nucleotides read TGTGCCAGCAGCCATGACGGGACAAGCTTCTCTTCCTCTGGAAACACCATATATTTT.

This clone was seen more than once but under ten times. CDR3 in DNA: TGTGCCAGCAGTTTATTCGCTGGGGGAGGGAATTCACCCCTCCACTTT. Protein sequence: CASSLFAGGGNSPLHF. The J gene is TRBJ1-6, the V gene TRBV27; D is possibly TRBD1 (5 bases). The germline CDR1 and CDR2 sequences are MNHEY and SMNVEV (reference sequence). Trimming pared 1 base from V and 7 bases from J, leaving 14 bases between. The CDR3 consists of 16 residues.

The V and J genes are TRBV27 and TRBJ2-1, with 9 bases lining up with TRBD1. V shed 8 bases and J 4 bases; nucleotides not matched to a gene: 3. Germline loops: CDR1 MNHEY, CDR2 SMNVEV (reference sequence). The CDR3 runs 13 residues. The chain's CDR3 is CASRGQGYNEQFF. CDR3 DNA: TGTGCCAGCCGGGGACAGGGATACAATGAGCAGTTCTTC.

The V and J genes are TRBV7-6 and TRBJ1-1, with TRBD1 matching over 7 bases. This CDR3 spans 15 amino acids. Germline assignment: CDR1 SGHVS and CDR2 FNYEAQ. V lost 1 base, J lost 3 bases, and 5 bases stayed unmatched. Here the CDR3 DNA reads TGTGCCAGCAGCTTAGGACAGGGAACGTACACTGAAGCTTTCTTT. Amino acid sequence: CASSLGQGTYTEAFF.